These 16 T cell receptor beta chains were all obtained from the same sample, sequenced in a study of T cell repertoires in cytomegalovirus infection. MiXCR, run by TCRdb on the reads, gives a single entry per CDR3 protein. The sample has around 280,000 distinct CDR3 sequences, around 9.6% seen once. The sample consisted of PBMCs. The receptors stem from a human donor in good health (CMV status not recorded). Some clones in this sample may be carry-over from other donors' samples.

Of note for this clonotype: One base away lies a much larger clone, so this may be a sequencing read error. This CDR3 is missing its conserved last phenylalanine or tryptophan, likely due to a read error. The chain couples TRBV28 to TRBJ2-3; D not resolved. V gave up 6 bases and J gave up 5 bases, with 18 bases separating them. Looked up from germline, CDR1 is MDHEN and CDR2 is SYDVKM. The CDR3 spans 15 residues. The CDR3 DNA reads as TGTGCCAGCAGCTCGGACCCCTCGAGGAAAGATACGCAGTATTCT. Amino acid sequence: CASSSDPSRKDTQYS.

This clonotype was recorded at least ten times. The chain employs TRBV19 and TRBJ2-1; maybe TRBD1 (6 bases). Germline V lookup: CDR1 LNHDA, CDR2 SQIVND (reference sequence). Trimming stripped 5 bases from V and 0 bases from J, with 14 bases between. CDR3 size: 16 residues. The CDR3 region is CASSSHRVYSYNEQFF. CDR3 DNA: TGTGCCAGTAGTTCACACAGGGTCTACTCCTACAATGAGCAGTTCTTC.

On this clonotype: A clone one base away is much larger, so this may be a read error. This chain connects TRBV12-3 or TRBV12-4 to TRBJ2-1; 10 nucleotides match TRBD2. The CDR3 is 16 residues long. The CDR3 bases are TGTGCCAGCAGCCTGCGAGGTAGCGGGGGGATCAATAAGCAGTTCTTC. Translating gives CASSLRGSGGINKQFF.

The chain uses TRBV20-1 and TRBJ2-3; maybe TRBD2 (7 bases). The CDR3 extends over 15 amino acids. Germline V gene lookup returns CDR1 DFQATT and CDR2 SNEGSKA (reference sequence). Trimming cost V 5 bases and J 2 bases, with 17 bases left between them. The CDR3, as DNA: TGCAGTGCTCGACGGGGGGCCGGATTCACAGATACGCAGTATTTT. This encodes CSARRGAGFTDTQYF.

This clonotype has ten or more counts. The rearrangement links TRBV29-1 to TRBJ2-5; no definite D call. CDR1 is SQVTM, CDR2 ANQGSEA, per germline. The CDR3 is made up of 13 amino acids. V lost 4 bases to trimming and J lost 5 bases, with 14 bases between them. The CDR3 nucleotides read TGCAGCGTTGTTACGTTAGGGTTGGAGACCCAGTACTTC. It codes for CSVVTLGLETQYF.

The gene calls are TRBV2 and TRBJ2-1; 12 bases fit TRBD2. Germline trimming cut 6 bases from V and 10 bases from J; bases unmatched to any gene: 10. Germline CDR1 reads SNHLY; CDR2 reads FYNNEI. The CDR3 totals 15 residues. CDR3 sequence reads: CASRTSGTSGSEQFF. The CDR3 nucleotides are TGTGCCAGCAGGACCTCCGGGACTAGCGGGTCCGAGCAGTTCTTC.

This clonotype occurred once. The chain carries TRBV5-1 and TRBJ2-3; TRBD2 aligns across 13 bases. The CDR3 covers 18 residues. Germline CDR1 and CDR2: SGHRS and YFSETQ. V was pared by 4 bases and J by 0 bases, with 8 bases of the junction left unmatched. This CDR3 is CASSQRTSGGASTDTQYF. CDR3 coding DNA: TGCGCCAGCAGCCAAAGGACTAGCGGGGGAGCTAGCACAGATACGCAGTATTTT. Filled out from reference TRBV5-1 and TRBJ2-3, the complete variable domain reads KAGVTQTPRYLIKTRGQQVTLSCSPISGHRSVSWYQQTPGQGLQFLFEYFSETQRNKGNFPGRFSGRQFSNSRSEMNVSTLELGDSALYLCASSQRTSGGASTDTQYFGPGTRLTVL.

This clonotype has only one observation. This sequence joins TRBV28 and TRBJ1-1, with TRBD1 matching 7 bases. Germline lookup yields CDR1 MDHEN and CDR2 SYDVKM. CDR3 length: 14 residues. V gave up 7 bases and J gave up 4 bases; unmatched junction bases: 9. Here the CDR3 DNA reads TGTGCCAGCACCCCCAGGGGGTATCCCACTGAAGCTTTCTTT. Translation gives CASTPRGYPTEAFF.

This clonotype was counted many times. A read error may account for a junction end that differs from germline. This rearrangement joins TRBV4-2 to TRBJ2-2; 7 bases match TRBD1. The CDR3 totals 14 residues. Per germline, CDR1 LGHNA and CDR2 YNFKEQ. CDR3 sequence (DNA): TGTGCGAGCAACCCAAGACAGGGTCAGGGGGAGCTGTTTTTT. This translates into CASNPRQGQGELFF.

This clonotype was recorded many times. This rearrangement joins TRBV5-5 to TRBJ2-3, with D possibly TRBD1 on 6 matching bases. Trimming removed 3 bases at V and 0 bases at J, with 8 bases between. Germline assignment: CDR1 SGHKS and CDR2 YYEKEE (reference sequence). CDR3 length equals 14 residues. The CDR3 is CASSWDTSTDTQYF. In DNA, the CDR3 is TGTGCCAGCAGCTGGGACACCAGCACAGATACGCAGTATTTT.

A few counts support this clonotype. The chain has TRBV5-4 and TRBJ2-5; the match to TRBD2 covers 7 bases. The CDR3 totals 15 residues. From germline, CDR1 is SGHNT and CDR2 YYREEE (reference sequence). The trim removed 2 bases at V and 1 base at J, leaving 5 bases unmatched. This CDR3 is CASSLGPSGQETQYF. The CDR3, as DNA: TGTGCCAGCAGCTTAGGTCCTAGCGGCCAAGAGACCCAGTACTTC.

This clonotype was seen only a few times. This chain connects TRBV9 to TRBJ1-1, with TRBD1 matching over 7 bases. Germline V gene sequence: CDR1 SGDLS, CDR2 YYNGEE. V trimming: 1 base; J trimming: 7 bases; junction bases outside the gene matches: 1. CDR3 size: 12 residues. CDR3 loop: CASSVRDSEAFF. CDR3 coding DNA: TGTGCCAGCAGCGTAAGGGACAGTGAAGCTTTCTTT.

This clonotype occurred many times. The chain couples TRBV20-1 to TRBJ2-3, with D tentatively TRBD2 (7 bases). This CDR3 has 15 residues. Between the trimmed V and J ends, which lost 6 bases and 2 bases, there was a span of 18 bases. In germline, CDR1 is DFQATT, CDR2 SNEGSKA (reference sequence). Here the CDR3 reads CSAHRGGGATDTQYF. CDR3 DNA: TGCAGTGCCCATAGGGGGGGCGGTGCCACAGATACGCAGTATTTT.

This clonotype was recorded at least ten times. This chain links TRBV7-8 with TRBJ1-6; D not certain. The CDR3 is made up of 15 amino acids. Germline CDR1 SGHVS, CDR2 FQNEAQ. V gave up 5 bases and J gave up 6 bases, with 14 bases separating them. Here the CDR3 DNA reads TGTGCCAGCAGCCCTCCCGGGGTCGGTAATTCACCCCTCCACTTT. Translation gives CASSPPGVGNSPLHF.

There are many counts of this clonotype. The chain links TRBV7-6 to TRBJ1-1, with a tentative D call TRBD1 (6 bases). The CDR3 loop spans 13 amino acids. The germline V gene encodes CDR1 SGHVS and CDR2 FNYEAQ. The V and J ends lost 5 bases and 4 bases respectively, with 11 bases between them. The CDR3 spells CASSPQGFTEAFF. CDR3 DNA: TGTGCCAGCAGCCCCCAGGGGTTCACTGAAGCTTTCTTT.

CDR3 sequence (DNA): TGTGCCAGCAGTTTATTGGAGGGGGCGACCGGCTACACCTTC. Translating gives CASSLLEGATGYTF. The rearrangement joins TRBV28 to TRBJ1-2, with 7 bases identical to TRBD1. This CDR3 is built from 14 residues. Germline V gene data show CDR1 as MDHEN and CDR2 as SYDVKM. J was trimmed by 8 bases and V by 1 base; bases with no gene match: 7.